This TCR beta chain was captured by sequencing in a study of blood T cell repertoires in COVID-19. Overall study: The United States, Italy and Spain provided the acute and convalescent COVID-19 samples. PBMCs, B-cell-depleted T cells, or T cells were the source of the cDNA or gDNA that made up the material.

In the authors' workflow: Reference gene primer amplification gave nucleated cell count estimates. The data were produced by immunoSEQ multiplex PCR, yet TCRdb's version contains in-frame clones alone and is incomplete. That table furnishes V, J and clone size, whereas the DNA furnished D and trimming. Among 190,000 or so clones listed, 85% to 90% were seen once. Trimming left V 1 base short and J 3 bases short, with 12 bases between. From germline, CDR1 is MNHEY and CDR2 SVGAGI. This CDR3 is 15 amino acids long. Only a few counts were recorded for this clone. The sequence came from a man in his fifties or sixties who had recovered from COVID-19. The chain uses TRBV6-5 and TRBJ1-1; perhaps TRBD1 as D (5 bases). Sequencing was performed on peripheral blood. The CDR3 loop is CASSYWGGEYTEAFF. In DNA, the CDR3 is TGTGCCAGCAGTTACTGGGGGGGGGAATACACTGAAGCTTTCTTT.